Included here is one TCR beta chain sequence, with context. The data derive from a study of shared clonotypes between healthy human individuals. V lost 2 bases and J lost 0, with 10 bases in between. The germline CDR1 and CDR2 sequences are MNHEY and SVGAGI. CDR3 length equals 15 residues. Original handling: Filtering differed, since immunoSEQ gave only junction sequences and no quality scores. Only in-frame clones appear in the TCRdb table, and some are missing; sequencing was by immunoSEQ multiplex PCR. V and J calls and clone size are those listed in that table; D and trimming were worked out from the DNA. The sample has about 470,000 clones, about 85% seen once.

This chain uses TRBV6-5 with TRBJ1-2, with D perhaps TRBD1 (5 bases). This TCR was sampled from a woman between 40 and 55 years old in good health. Some clones in this sample may be carry-over from other donors' samples. Sequenced: PBMCs. As DNA, the CDR3 is TGTGCCAGCAGTTACGAAGGACACGCTAACTATGGCTACACCTTC. Protein: CASSYEGHANYGYTF.